This T cell receptor beta chain stems from a study of OX40 agonist ivuxolimab in advanced cancers. The study's findings and limits: Clonal expansion was seen in CD4+ and CD8+ blood T cells by week 6 at 0.1 to 3.0 mg/kg.

In regard to this clone: The antigen is undetermined.

Germline V gene data show CDR1 as LGHNA and CDR2 as YNFKEQ. V was clipped by 0 bases and J by 5 bases, with 7 bases between them. The CDR3 consists of 13 residues. Assay used: immunoSEQ multiplex PCR; TCRdb lists only in-frame clones, some missing. The data contain about 50,000 clones, about 80% of them singletons. The clonotype was recovered from an adult with an advanced solid tumor such as melanoma, head and neck, liver or kidney cancer. The source was CD4+ or CD8+ T cells sorted from blood, collected in a trial of the OX40 agonist ivuxolimab. This rearrangement joins TRBV4-2 to TRBJ2-5; D is tentatively TRBD1 or TRBD2 (5 bases each). Here the CDR3 DNA reads TGTGCCAGCAGCCAAGATCGGGGCGAGACCCAGTACTTC. Protein: CASSQDRGETQYF.